The 22 T cell receptor beta chains listed next were all sequenced from one sample in a study of spatial heterogeneity in lung cancer. Indicated time point: sample taken at primary tumor resection. Using its own MiXCR run on the 5' RACE reads, TCRdb lists one record per CDR3 protein. The sample lists roughly 9,300 distinct CDR3 sequences, 6% to 7% occurring once. Sequencing used normal lung tissue next to the tumor, obtained at surgery. These receptors were obtained from a male donor with early-stage non-small cell lung cancer.

This clonotype appeared many times. This rearrangement joins TRBV29-1 to TRBJ2-7, with 11 bases that match TRBD2. The CDR3 totals 13 residues. The trim removed 4 bases at V and 2 bases at J, leaving 1 base unmatched. The germline V gene encodes CDR1 SQVTM and CDR2 ANQGSEA. CDR3 sequence reads: CSVGLAGPYEQYF. Here the CDR3 DNA reads TGCAGCGTTGGACTAGCGGGGCCCTACGAGCAGTACTTC.

This clonotype occurred many times. The V call is TRBV28, the J call TRBJ1-2; D unclear. Germline assignment: CDR1 MDHEN and CDR2 SYDVKM. V lost 3 bases and J lost 4, with 6 bases in between. The CDR3 totals 12 residues. As DNA, the CDR3 is TGTGCCAGCAGTTTGATGTCCTATGGCTACACCTTC. This sequence encodes CASSLMSYGYTF.

This clonotype occurred many times. The chain is built from TRBV6-5 and TRBJ1-1; 7 nucleotides agree with TRBD1. The CDR3 spans 13 residues. CDR1 is MNHEY and CDR2 is SVGAGI in the germline V gene. Unmatched junction bases numbered 4, after V lost 2 bases and J lost 7 bases. In DNA form, the CDR3 reads TGTGCCAGCAGTTACCGGGGACAGCGTGAAGCTTTCTTT. This gives the protein CASSYRGQREAFF.

This clonotype showed up many times. V usage is TRBV10-2 and J usage is TRBJ1-1; TRBD1 might be the D (5 bases). Trimming took 0 bases from V and 6 from J, leaving 11 bases between them. CDR1 WSHSY and CDR2 SAAADI come from the germline V gene. This CDR3 is built from 14 residues. The CDR3 coding sequence is TGCGCCAGCAGTGAGTCGGGGACCTTAGCTGAAGCTTTCTTT. It translates to CASSESGTLAEAFF.

This clonotype was seen only a few times. The chain recombines TRBV11-1 with TRBJ2-2; TRBD1 matches at 8 bases. The CDR3 sequence is 18 residues long. CDR1 is SGHAT and CDR2 is FQDESV in the germline V gene (reference sequence). The J segment lost 4 bases and the V segment lost 1 base, leaving 11 bases of the junction unmatched. The DNA for the CDR3 is TGTGCCAGCAGCTTAGTGCGGGCAGGGGGCTCAATCACCGGGGAGCTGTTTTTT. As protein: CASSLVRAGGSITGELFF.

This CDR3 reads CASSVPTGGDNEQFF. In DNA, the CDR3 is TGTGCCAGCAGTGTCCCGACGGGAGGGGACAATGAGCAGTTCTTC. The chain joins TRBV12-3 or TRBV12-4 to TRBJ2-1; 8 bases match TRBD2. Trimming removed 5 bases from V and 5 bases from J; junction bases left unmatched: 8. This CDR3 comprises 15 residues.

This clonotype is deemed medium-sized. The chain uses TRBV29-1 and TRBJ1-1; no definite D call. Trimming removed 7 bases at V and 1 base at J, with 13 bases between. CDR3 size: 13 residues. CDR1 SQVTM and CDR2 ANQGSEA come from the germline V gene. The DNA for the CDR3 is TGCAGCGCCGCGCGGACTCCGAACACTGAAGCTTTCTTT. This sequence encodes CSAARTPNTEAFF.

This clonotype was counted between two and nine times. This chain connects TRBV7-9 to TRBJ2-7; TRBD1 aligns across 8 bases. Germline CDR1 reads SEHNR; CDR2 reads FQNEAQ (reference sequence). This CDR3 spans 16 amino acids. Trimming cost V 0 bases and J 1 base; bases outside gene matches: 5. In DNA form, the CDR3 reads TGTGCCAGCAGCTTAGCTACAGGGGGAAGGTCCTACGAGCAGTACTTC. Residues: CASSLATGGRSYEQYF.

The sample holds many counts of this clonotype. The chain is built from TRBV12-3 or TRBV12-4 and TRBJ1-2; possible D gene TRBD1, 6 bases. V shed 1 base and J shed 7 bases, with 7 bases lying between them. This CDR3 has 12 amino acids. CDR3: CASSLGQAGYTF. The CDR3 nucleotides are TGTGCCAGCAGTTTAGGACAGGCTGGCTACACCTTC.

This clonotype was recorded at least ten times. This chain uses TRBV20-1 with TRBJ1-2, with D uncertain. Germline V gene lookup returns CDR1 DFQATT and CDR2 SNEGSKA (reference sequence). CDR3 length: 17 amino acids. Trimming removed 2 bases at V and 6 bases at J, with 25 bases between. The CDR3 DNA sequence: TGCAGTGCTAGATTCTCTGGGGTTTATCTCATCGGGGATGGCTACACCTTC. This encodes CSARFSGVYLIGDGYTF.

This clonotype is medium-sized (0.01 to 0.1%) within its sample. This rearrangement joins TRBV19 to TRBJ2-2; no clear D gene. The V and J ends lost 4 bases and 3 bases respectively, with 6 bases between them. The CDR3 has 13 residues. The germline V gene has CDR1 LNHDA and CDR2 SQIVND (reference sequence). The CDR3 nucleotides read TGTGCCAGTAGTAACTTCTACACCGGGGAGCTGTTTTTT. It encodes CASSNFYTGELFF. Looking up the rest from reference TRBV19 and TRBJ2-2 gives the full variable domain: DGGITQSPKYLFRKEGQNVTLSCEQNLNHDAMYWYRQDPGQGLRLIYYSQIVNDFQKGDIAEGYSVSREKKESFPLTVTSAQKNPTAFYLCASSNFYTGELFFGEGSRLTVL.

This clonotype was observed at least ten times. The CDR3 DNA sequence: TGTGCCAGCAGCTTAAGGGGTACGTCCTACAATGAGCAGTTCTTC. It encodes CASSLRGTSYNEQFF. The V gene is TRBV7-6, the J gene TRBJ2-1, with D possibly being TRBD1 (5 bases). The germline gives CDR1 SGHVS, CDR2 FNYEAQ. Trimming shortened V by 2 bases and J by 1 base, and 9 bases separated the two germline ends. The CDR3 is made up of 15 amino acids. The full variable domain, with the rest looked up from reference TRBV7-6 and TRBJ2-1, is GAGVSQSPRYKVTKRGQDVALRCDPISGHVSLYWYRQALGQGPEFLTYFNYEAQQDKSGLPNDRFSAERPEGSISTLTIQRTEQRDSAMYRCASSLRGTSYNEQFFGPGTRLTVL.

This clonotype has a handful of counts. The chain employs TRBV19 and TRBJ2-5, with TRBD2 as a possible D gene (6 bases). This CDR3 spans 16 amino acids. The V gene's germline CDR1 is LNHDA and CDR2 SQIVND (reference sequence). The ends were cut back, 1 base at V and 2 bases at J, with 14 bases in the middle. CDR3 in DNA: TGTGCCAGTAGTATAGGGCTAGCGTATGGACAAGAGACCCAGTACTTC. Translated, it gives CASSIGLAYGQETQYF.

This clonotype showed up many times. The chain couples TRBV29-1 to TRBJ2-5; TRBD2 agrees at 8 bases. J gave up 4 bases and V 4 bases, and 8 bases lay outside the gene matches. Germline V gene data show CDR1 as SQVTM and CDR2 as ANQGSEA. CDR3 size: 14 residues. CDR3 amino acids: CSVVEAGEGETQYF. The CDR3 bases are TGCAGCGTTGTAGAAGCGGGAGAAGGAGAGACCCAGTACTTC.

The table lists this clonotype with many counts. The rearrangement joins TRBV5-1 to TRBJ2-1; 11 nucleotides match TRBD2. V shed 0 bases and J 9 bases; nucleotides not matched to a gene: 8. CDR3 size: 16 residues. The germline V gene encodes CDR1 SGHRS and CDR2 YFSETQ. This CDR3 reads CASSLAGSGRAGEQFF. In DNA, the CDR3 is TGCGCCAGCAGCTTGGCCGGTAGCGGGAGGGCCGGTGAGCAGTTCTTC.

This clonotype was seen many times. The rearrangement joins TRBV15 to TRBJ1-6; unclear D gene. CDR1 LNHNV and CDR2 YYDKDF come from the germline V gene (reference sequence). Between the trimmed V and J ends, which lost 11 bases and 9 bases, there was a span of 17 bases. This CDR3 has 13 amino acids. CDR3: CASSPGEFSPLHF. Here the CDR3 DNA reads TGTGCCTCATCGCCCGGAGAATTTTCACCCCTCCACTTT.

This clonotype was seen at least ten times. This chain connects TRBV4-3 to TRBJ1-1; no reliable D call. The CDR3 runs 13 residues. From germline, CDR1 is LGHNA and CDR2 YSLEER. Trimming shortened V by 2 bases and J by 1 base, and 5 bases separated the two germline ends. The CDR3 nucleotides are TGCGCCAGCAGCCAAATGTGGAACACTGAAGCTTTCTTT. This translates into CASSQMWNTEAFF.

This clonotype was seen ten or more times. This chain uses TRBV7-3 with TRBJ2-1, with 10 bases matching TRBD1. This CDR3 comprises 14 residues. From germline, CDR1 is SGHTA and CDR2 FQGTGA. V lost 5 bases and J lost 5; bases outside the gene matches: 3. CDR3 coding DNA: TGTGCCAGCAGCAGACAGGGGGCCAACAATGAGCAGTTCTTC. Translating gives CASSRQGANNEQFF.

This clonotype was detected many times. This chain connects TRBV12-1 to TRBJ2-1; the table's TRBD1 call for D was not verified on the DNA. TRBV12-1 is designated a pseudogene. This CDR3 has 12 residues. Here the CDR3 DNA reads TGTGCCAGCCCCCATTACTTGACAGGGAAGTTCTTC. It specifies CASPHYLTGKFF.

This clonotype appeared many times. The V call is TRBV7-9, the J call TRBJ2-7, with 7 bases aligning to TRBD2. V lost 1 base and J lost 5; bases outside the gene matches: 5. The CDR3 is 14 amino acids. Germline CDR1 SEHNR, CDR2 FQNEAQ (reference sequence). The CDR3 spells CASSLVGLPDEQYF. The CDR3 DNA sequence: TGTGCCAGCAGCTTAGTGGGACTACCGGACGAGCAGTACTTC.

There are many counts of this clonotype. The chain has TRBV3-1 and TRBJ2-7; 7 positions match TRBD2. V lost 6 bases to trimming and J lost 7 bases; unmatched junction nucleotides: 6. Germline V CDR1 and CDR2: LGHDT, YNNKEL (reference sequence). This CDR3 has 12 amino acids. The CDR3 DNA reads TGTGCCAGCAGACGACTAGCTGGTGAGCAGTACTTC. Its protein is CASRRLAGEQYF.

This clonotype was picked up a small number of times. This chain links TRBV12-3 or TRBV12-4 with TRBJ2-2; D is possibly TRBD2 (6 bases). CDR3 length: 16 residues. Trimming shortened V by 8 bases and J by 4 bases, and 20 bases separated the two germline ends. CDR3: CASGLIAGPVTGELFF. CDR3 nucleotides: TGTGCCAGCGGGTTAATCGCGGGACCGGTCACCGGGGAGCTGTTTTTT.